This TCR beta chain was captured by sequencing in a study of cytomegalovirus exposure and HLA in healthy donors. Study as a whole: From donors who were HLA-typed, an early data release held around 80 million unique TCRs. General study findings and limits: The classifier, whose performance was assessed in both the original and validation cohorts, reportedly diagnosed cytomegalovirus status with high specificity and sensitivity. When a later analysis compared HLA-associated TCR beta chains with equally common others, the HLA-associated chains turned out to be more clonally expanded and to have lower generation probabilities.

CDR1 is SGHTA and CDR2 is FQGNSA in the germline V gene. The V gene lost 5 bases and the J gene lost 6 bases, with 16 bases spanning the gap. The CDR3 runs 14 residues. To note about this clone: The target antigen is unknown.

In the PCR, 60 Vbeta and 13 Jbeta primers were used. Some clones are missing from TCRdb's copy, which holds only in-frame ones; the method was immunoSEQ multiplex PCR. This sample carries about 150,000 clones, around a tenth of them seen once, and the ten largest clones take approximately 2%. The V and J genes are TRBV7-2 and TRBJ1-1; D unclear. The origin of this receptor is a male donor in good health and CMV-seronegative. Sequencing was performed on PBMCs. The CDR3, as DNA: TGTGCCAGCAGCCCGGCCAGGAGGGTACCTGAAGCTTTCTTT. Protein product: CASSPARRVPEAFF.